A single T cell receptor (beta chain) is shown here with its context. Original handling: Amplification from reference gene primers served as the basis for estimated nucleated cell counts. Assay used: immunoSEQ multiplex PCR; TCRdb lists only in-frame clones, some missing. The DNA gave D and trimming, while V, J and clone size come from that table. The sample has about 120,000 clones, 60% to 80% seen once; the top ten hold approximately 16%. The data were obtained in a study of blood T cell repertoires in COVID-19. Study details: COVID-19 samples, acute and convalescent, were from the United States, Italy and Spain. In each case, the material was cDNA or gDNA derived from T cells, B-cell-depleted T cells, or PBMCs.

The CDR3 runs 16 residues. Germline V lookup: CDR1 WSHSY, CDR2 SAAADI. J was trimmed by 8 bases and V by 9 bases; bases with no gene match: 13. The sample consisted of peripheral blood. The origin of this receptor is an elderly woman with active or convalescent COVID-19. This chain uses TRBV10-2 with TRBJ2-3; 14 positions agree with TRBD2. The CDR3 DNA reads TGCGCCAGTAAGGGGACTAGCGGGAGAGTCGGAGGTACGCAGTATTTT. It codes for CASKGTSGRVGGTQYF.